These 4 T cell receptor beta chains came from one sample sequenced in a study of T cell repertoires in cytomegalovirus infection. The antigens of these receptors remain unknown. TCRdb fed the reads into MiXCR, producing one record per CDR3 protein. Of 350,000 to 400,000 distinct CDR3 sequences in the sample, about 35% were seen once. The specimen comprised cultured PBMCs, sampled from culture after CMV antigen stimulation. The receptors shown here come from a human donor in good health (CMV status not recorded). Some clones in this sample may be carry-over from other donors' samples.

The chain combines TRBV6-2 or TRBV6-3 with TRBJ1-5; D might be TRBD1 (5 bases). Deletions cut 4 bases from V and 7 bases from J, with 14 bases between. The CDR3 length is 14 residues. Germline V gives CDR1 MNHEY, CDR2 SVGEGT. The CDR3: CASSFGQGTQPQHF. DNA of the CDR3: TGTGCCAGCAGTTTTGGGCAGGGCACCCAGCCCCAGCATTTT.

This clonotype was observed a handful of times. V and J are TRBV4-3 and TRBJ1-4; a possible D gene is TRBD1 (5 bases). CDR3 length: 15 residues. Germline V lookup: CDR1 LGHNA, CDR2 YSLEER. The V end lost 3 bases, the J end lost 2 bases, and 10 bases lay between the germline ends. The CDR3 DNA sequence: TGCGCCAGCAGCCATTTCGGGGGGACTAATGAAAAACTGTTTTTT. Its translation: CASSHFGGTNEKLFF.

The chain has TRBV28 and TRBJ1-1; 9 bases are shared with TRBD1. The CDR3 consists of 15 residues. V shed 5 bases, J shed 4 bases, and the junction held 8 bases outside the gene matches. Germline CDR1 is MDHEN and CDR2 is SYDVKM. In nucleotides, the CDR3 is TGTGCCAGCAGTACGGGACAGGGAAAACTCACTGAAGCTTTCTTT. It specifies CASSTGQGKLTEAFF.

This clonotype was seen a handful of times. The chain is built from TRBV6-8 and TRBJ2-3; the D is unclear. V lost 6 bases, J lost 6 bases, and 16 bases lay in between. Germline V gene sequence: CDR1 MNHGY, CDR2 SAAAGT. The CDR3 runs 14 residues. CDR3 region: CASSPSSRVDTQYF. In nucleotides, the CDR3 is TGTGCCAGCAGCCCTTCGTCCCGGGTGGATACGCAGTATTTT.